One and the same sample provided the 23 T cell receptor beta chains below, sequenced in a study of blood T cell repertoires in COVID-19. TCRdb's copy holds only in-frame clones and misses some; the assay was immunoSEQ multiplex PCR. The repertoire includes tens of thousands of clones, about four fifths of them detected once, and 47% sits in the top ten. The source material was peripheral blood. The receptors come from a human donor in a cohort sampled during active COVID-19.

The V gene is TRBV24-1, the J gene TRBJ2-2; D is perhaps TRBD1 (5 bases). V lost 4 bases and J 0 bases, leaving 14 bases between the germline ends. CDR3 length equals 17 residues. Germline V gene data show CDR1 as KGHDR and CDR2 as SFDVKD. The CDR3 DNA reads TGTGCCACCAGTGACCTATTTGGACAAGCGAACACCGGGGAGCTGTTTTTT. Translating it yields CATSDLFGQANTGELFF.

The genes are TRBV3-1 (or the pseudogene TRBV3-2) and TRBJ2-3; tentatively, D is TRBD1 (5 bases). Germline V gene lookup returns CDR1 LGHDT and CDR2 YNNKEL (reference sequence). This CDR3 is built from 15 residues. Trimming removed 1 base at V and 1 base at J, with 9 bases between. CDR3 sequence: CASSQGARGTDTQYF. CDR3 coding DNA: TGTGCCAGCAGCCAAGGGGCCAGGGGCACAGATACGCAGTATTTT.

This rearrangement joins TRBV28 to TRBJ2-7, with TRBD1 matching 8 bases. CDR3 length: 14 amino acids. Germline V gene lookup returns CDR1 MDHEN and CDR2 SYDVKM. V was pared by 7 bases and J by 7 bases, with 12 bases of the junction left unmatched. The CDR3 DNA follows: TGTGCCAGCACCTCACCTCAGGGGGCTTGGGAGCAGTACTTC. Protein sequence: CASTSPQGAWEQYF.

The chain couples TRBV5-4 to TRBJ2-7; D is perhaps TRBD1 (7 bases). From germline, CDR1 is SGHNT and CDR2 YYREEE (reference sequence). V was trimmed by 1 base and J by 4 bases, leaving 15 bases between them. CDR3 length equals 15 residues. CDR3: CASSLSSTGTYEQYF. The CDR3 nucleotides are TGTGCCAGCAGCTTGAGTTCGACAGGGACTTACGAGCAGTACTTC.

The chain links TRBV18 to TRBJ1-2, with D tentatively TRBD1 (6 bases). V was cut by 0 bases and J by 8 bases, with 13 bases left in between. There are 14 residues in the CDR3. Germline V lookup: CDR1 KGHSH, CDR2 LQKENI. The CDR3 sequence is CASSPPSGARGYTF. The CDR3 nucleotides read TGTGCCAGCTCACCACCCTCAGGGGCGCGGGGCTACACCTTC.

The CDR3 spells CASKVAGGLETQYF. As DNA, the CDR3 is TGTGCCAGCAAGGTAGCGGGAGGGTTAGAGACCCAGTACTTC. This rearrangement joins TRBV5-4 to TRBJ2-5; 11 bases are shared with TRBD2. Germline-derived CDR1 and CDR2 are SGHNT and YYREEE (reference sequence). The CDR3 runs to 14 residues. Losses at the gene ends were 6 bases for V and 4 bases for J; bases not matched to a gene: 5.

The chain carries TRBV5-1 and TRBJ2-7; 8 bases are shared with TRBD2. Losses at the gene ends were 0 bases for V and 3 bases for J; bases not matched to a gene: 14. CDR3 length: 18 amino acids. Germline-derived CDR1 and CDR2 are SGHRS and YFSETQ. The CDR3 bases are TGCGCCAGCAGCTTGGTCCCCCCAATGGCGGGAGGTAACTACGAGCAGTACTTC. Translating it yields CASSLVPPMAGGNYEQYF.

V is TRBV19 and J is TRBJ1-6, with 8 bases aligning to TRBD1. CDR1 and CDR2 (germline): LNHDA, SQIVND (reference sequence). The CDR3 is 17 amino acids. V trimming: 0 bases; J trimming: 7 bases; junction bases outside the gene matches: 8. The CDR3 loop reads CASSIDPRTGRNSPLHF. The CDR3 DNA reads as TGTGCCAGTAGTATAGATCCGCGGACAGGGAGAAATTCACCCCTCCACTTT.

The chain uses TRBV14 and TRBJ1-5; TRBD1 is a possible D gene (6 bases). V gave up 8 bases and J gave up 6 bases, with 17 bases separating them. CDR1 and CDR2 (germline): SGHDN, FVKESK. CDR3 length: 14 amino acids. The CDR3 DNA is TGTGCCAGCCCCATGGGGCAGGGGAGTCAGCCCCAGCATTTT. Its protein is CASPMGQGSQPQHF.

The rearrangement joins TRBV5-6 to TRBJ1-5; 7 bases line up with TRBD1. Losses at the gene ends were 1 base for V and 5 bases for J; bases not matched to a gene: 3. This CDR3 contains 14 residues. CDR1 and CDR2 from the germline V gene are SGHDT and YYEEEE. CDR3 protein: CASSLRGGYQPQHF. CDR3 DNA sequence: TGTGCCAGCAGCTTGAGAGGGGGCTATCAGCCCCAGCATTTT.

The V gene is TRBV19, the J gene TRBJ2-2; 10 bases are a match to TRBD1. CDR1 and CDR2 (germline): LNHDA, SQIVND (reference sequence). V gave up 6 bases and J gave up 6 bases; unmatched junction bases: 1. The CDR3 consists of 13 residues. The CDR3 sequence is CASRGTGAGELFF. CDR3 coding DNA: TGTGCCAGTAGAGGGACAGGGGCCGGGGAGCTGTTTTTT.

This rearrangement joins TRBV6-4 to TRBJ2-1; TRBD2 agrees at 13 bases. The CDR3 spans 15 residues. The V and J ends lost 5 bases and 12 bases, in that order; junction bases with no gene match: 10. Germline V lookup: CDR1 MRHNA, CDR2 SNTAGT. The DNA for the CDR3 is TGTGCCAGCAGTCTCGGACTAGCGGGAGATGGCCGGCAGTTCTTC. Translation: CASSLGLAGDGRQFF.

This clone was observed a single time. V is TRBV3-1 (or the pseudogene TRBV3-2) and J is TRBJ2-1; TRBD1 aligns across 7 bases. CDR3 size: 13 residues. V trimming: 2 bases; J trimming: 7 bases; junction bases outside the gene matches: 2. CDR1 and CDR2 from the germline V gene are LGHDT and YNNKEL (reference sequence). The CDR3 is CASSQKQGNEQFF. The CDR3 nucleotides read TGTGCCAGCAGCCAAAAACAGGGGAATGAGCAGTTCTTC.

This chain links TRBV30 with TRBJ1-6, with a tentative D call TRBD1 (5 bases). This CDR3 has 15 amino acids. Per germline, CDR1 GTSNPN and CDR2 SVGIG (reference sequence). Between the trimmed V and J ends, which lost 8 bases and 5 bases, there was a span of 19 bases. The CDR3 loop reads CARKGSEGHNSPLHF. CDR3 nucleotides: TGTGCCCGGAAGGGGTCGGAGGGGCATAATTCACCCCTCCACTTT.

The rearrangement joins TRBV9 to TRBJ1-2; maybe TRBD1 (6 bases). Trimming cost V 7 bases and J 5 bases, with 9 bases left between them. The CDR3 totals 11 residues. Germline CDR1 is SGDLS and CDR2 is YYNGEE. In DNA form, the CDR3 reads TGTGCCAGCCAGGGGCTTTATGGCTACACCTTC. It translates to CASQGLYGYTF.

The chain joins TRBV2 to TRBJ1-2; no firm D call. Trimming shortened V by 0 bases and J by 6 bases, and 5 bases separated the two germline ends. The germline V gene has CDR1 SNHLY and CDR2 FYNNEI. The length of the CDR3 is 12 residues. The CDR3 nucleotides read TGTGCCAGCAGTGAAGCAGCTGATGGCTACACCTTC. It codes for CASSEAADGYTF.

This clone was seen only once. This chain joins TRBV9 and TRBJ2-7; TRBD2 matches 10 bases. This CDR3 spans 14 amino acids. Per the germline V gene, CDR1 is SGDLS and CDR2 is YYNGEE. Unmatched junction bases numbered 5, after V lost 5 bases and J lost 3 bases. CDR3 amino acids: CASSAAGGDYEQYF. The CDR3 nucleotides read TGTGCCAGCAGTGCAGCGGGAGGGGACTACGAGCAGTACTTC.

This chain links TRBV28 with TRBJ2-1, with D tentatively TRBD1 (6 bases). The CDR3 sequence is 17 residues long. The germline V gene encodes CDR1 MDHEN and CDR2 SYDVKM. The V and J ends lost 6 bases and 1 base respectively, with 19 bases between them. CDR3 region: CASSPTPQGMSYNEQFF. In DNA form, the CDR3 reads TGTGCCAGCAGCCCAACCCCACAGGGTATGTCCTACAATGAGCAGTTCTTC.

The V and J genes are TRBV29-1 and TRBJ2-7; a possible D gene is TRBD1 (5 bases). The CDR3 is made up of 11 amino acids. Germline values: CDR1 SQVTM, CDR2 ANQGSEA. V shed 7 bases and J shed 6 bases, with 13 bases lying between them. Here the CDR3 DNA reads TGCAGCGCCACAGGTCCTGGCGAGCAGTACTTC. It yields the protein CSATGPGEQYF.

This clone was recorded a few times. The J gene is TRBJ2-7, the V gene TRBV7-8; 9 nucleotides match TRBD1. The CDR3 has 18 residues. The germline gives CDR1 SGHVS, CDR2 FQNEAQ. The trim removed 2 bases at V and 2 bases at J, leaving 13 bases unmatched. The CDR3 loop is CASSLSHRGQGLTYEQYF. The CDR3 nucleotides read TGTGCCAGCAGCTTATCACACCGCGGACAGGGGTTAACCTACGAGCAGTACTTC. Filled out from reference TRBV7-8 and TRBJ2-7, the complete variable domain reads GAGVSQSPRYKVAKRGQDVALRCDPISGHVSLFWYQQALGQGPEFLTYFQNEAQLDKSGLPSDRFFAERPEGSVSTLKIQRTQQEDSAVYLCASSLSHRGQGLTYEQYFGPGTRLTVT.

CDR3 protein: CAISDPEGPFRQGGRNTIYF. The CDR3 bases are TGTGCCATCAGTGACCCCGAGGGCCCCTTTCGACAGGGAGGTAGAAACACCATATATTTT. V gene TRBV10-3 combines with J gene TRBJ1-3, with 7 positions matching TRBD1. The V gene's germline CDR1 is ENHRY and CDR2 SYGVKD. Trimming cost V 3 bases and J 5 bases; bases outside gene matches: 22. The CDR3 runs 20 residues.

V usage is TRBV20-1 and J usage is TRBJ1-1, with D hard to call. The ends were cut back, 0 bases at V and 10 bases at J, with 9 bases in the middle. Germline CDR1 and CDR2: DFQATT and SNEGSKA (reference sequence). This CDR3 has 11 amino acids. CDR3 coding DNA: TGCAGTGCTAGAGATCCCAGAGGAGCTTTCTTT. This sequence encodes CSARDPRGAFF.

This chain links TRBV19 with TRBJ1-1; D gene uncertain. This CDR3 has 11 residues. The germline CDR1 and CDR2 sequences are LNHDA and SQIVND (reference sequence). The germline V and J ends were trimmed by 7 bases and 2 bases, with 5 bases remaining between them. The CDR3 sequence: CASILNTEAFF. The CDR3 region has the DNA TGTGCCAGTATCCTAAACACTGAAGCTTTCTTT.